These 27 T cell receptor beta chains came from one sample sequenced in a study of metastatic and nonmetastatic thyroid tumors. No patient received treatment before thyroid surgery. TCRdb reanalyzed the PCR reads via MiXCR. The data hold about 19,000 clones, with roughly 17% observed a single time. Sequencing used blood. The receptors come from a male donor with papillary thyroid cancer or a benign thyroid nodule (not recorded which). Some clones in this sample may be carry-over from other donors' samples.

This clone ranks as medium-sized (0.01 to 0.1%). The chain couples TRBV4-1 to TRBJ2-7, with D possibly matching TRBD2 (6 bases). The CDR3 runs to 15 residues. V dropped 0 bases and J dropped 2 bases, with 11 bases sitting between them. Germline CDR1 is MGHRA and CDR2 is YSYEKL. The CDR3 is CASSQERGYTYEQYF. The CDR3 DNA follows: TGCGCCAGCAGCCAAGAGCGGGGTTATACCTACGAGCAGTACTTC.

The V and J genes are TRBV20-1 and TRBJ2-1; TRBD2 matches 10 bases. Germline V CDR1 and CDR2: DFQATT, SNEGSKA (reference sequence). This CDR3 spans 15 amino acids. The V gene end was trimmed by 1 base and the J gene end by 2 bases; junction bases not matched to a gene: 2. CDR3 loop: CSARGGLAAYNEQFF. The CDR3 nucleotides read TGCAGTGCTAGAGGAGGACTAGCGGCCTACAATGAGCAGTTCTTC.

The sample holds many counts of this clone. The chain recombines TRBV6-2 or TRBV6-3 with TRBJ2-4; D is tentatively TRBD1 or TRBD2 (5 bases each). Trimming pared 9 bases from V and 0 bases from J, leaving 18 bases between. Germline assignment: CDR1 MNHEY and CDR2 SVGEGT. This CDR3 has 16 amino acids. Here the CDR3 reads CASRRRDPLAKNIQYF. The CDR3 DNA reads TGTGCCAGTCGTCGCCGGGACCCACTAGCCAAAAACATTCAGTACTTC.

In this sample, this clone turned up many times. The rearrangement uses TRBV5-1 and TRBJ2-1, with 8 nucleotides matching TRBD1. In germline, CDR1 is SGHRS, CDR2 YFSETQ. The CDR3 spans 15 residues. Trimming cost V 4 bases and J 0 bases; bases outside gene matches: 3. In DNA form, the CDR3 reads TGCGCCAGCAGCCCCGGACAGGGCTCCTACAATGAGCAGTTCTTC. It encodes CASSPGQGSYNEQFF.

In its sample, this clone was seen many times. A much larger clone is a single base away; this may be a read error. This rearrangement joins TRBV20-1 to TRBJ1-6; D gene ambiguous. V was shortened by 5 bases and J by 5 bases, with 16 bases between the two germline ends. Looked up from germline, CDR1 is DFQATT and CDR2 is SNEGSKA (reference sequence). The CDR3 totals 15 residues. CDR3 sequence: CSAPKAGGNNSPLHF. CDR3 in DNA: TGCAGTGCTCCCAAGGCAGGAGGGAATAATTCACCCCTCCACTTT.

This clone has at least ten counts. This chain joins TRBV20-1 and TRBJ2-2; 9 nucleotides agree with TRBD1. In germline, CDR1 is DFQATT, CDR2 SNEGSKA (reference sequence). The length of the CDR3 is 13 residues. Trimming cost V 6 bases and J 5 bases; bases outside gene matches: 4. CDR3 nucleotides: TGCAGTGCCAGGACAGGGGTTACCGGGGAGCTGTTTTTT. Translated: CSARTGVTGELFF.

This clone was observed many times. V usage is TRBV20-1 and J usage is TRBJ2-7; 11 bases match TRBD2. V lost 6 bases to trimming and J lost 4 bases; unmatched junction nucleotides: 5. This CDR3 region has 13 residues. Germline CDR1 reads DFQATT; CDR2 reads SNEGSKA (reference sequence). CDR3: CSAARTSGYEQYF. For the CDR3, the DNA is TGCAGTGCCGCCCGGACTAGCGGGTACGAGCAGTACTTC.

The sample holds many counts of this clone. The chain combines TRBV28 with TRBJ2-7, with a weak D call TRBD2 (6 bases). V shed 4 bases and J shed 6 bases, with 19 bases lying between them. Per germline, CDR1 MDHEN and CDR2 SYDVKM. The CDR3 has 15 amino acids. CDR3 sequence reads: CASSSMGRPAREQYF. As DNA, the CDR3 is TGTGCCAGCAGTTCAATGGGGAGGCCGGCCCGCGAGCAGTACTTC.

Only a few counts were recorded for this clone. Relative to the germline gene, one junction end is altered; a read error may explain this. V and J are TRBV6-1 and TRBJ2-1; TRBD2 agrees at 11 bases. This CDR3 comprises 16 residues. From germline, CDR1 is MNHNS and CDR2 SASEGT. CDR3 in amino acids: CVSSYLSGGAGNEQFF. As DNA, the CDR3 is TGTGTCAGCTCGTACCTTAGCGGGGGGGCGGGAAATGAGCAGTTCTTC.

This clone was observed many times. The chain has TRBV7-6 and TRBJ2-1; D remains ambiguous. This CDR3 is 14 amino acids long. The V end was cut by 3 bases, the J end by 5 bases, with 11 bases between. The germline CDR1 and CDR2 sequences are SGHVS and FNYEAQ. CDR3 in amino acids: CASSFAGLNNEQFF. The CDR3 DNA reads TGTGCCAGCAGCTTTGCTGGGCTAAACAATGAGCAGTTCTTC.

This clone was detected many times. V is TRBV6-1 and J is TRBJ1-2; TRBD1 agrees at 8 bases. Trimming removed 5 bases from V and 7 bases from J; junction bases left unmatched: 12. Germline-derived CDR1 and CDR2 are MNHNS and SASEGT. This CDR3 is 15 amino acids long. The CDR3 bases are TGTGCCAGCAGTCCTACAGGGGGAACGCAAAGTGGCTACACCTTC. Residues: CASSPTGGTQSGYTF.

This clone is classed as medium-sized. The V call is TRBV4-3, the J call TRBJ2-5, with D possibly TRBD2 on 6 matching bases. This CDR3 comprises 14 residues. V lost 1 base and J lost 5, with 11 bases in between. CDR1 is LGHNA and CDR2 is YSLEER in the germline V gene. This chain's CDR3 is CASSQAREVETQYF. CDR3 sequence (DNA): TGCGCCAGCAGCCAAGCCAGGGAGGTCGAGACCCAGTACTTC.

This clone was detected ten times or more. The chain is built from TRBV2 and TRBJ1-4, with unresolved D. V was cut by 6 bases and J by 5 bases, with 7 bases left in between. CDR1 is SNHLY and CDR2 is FYNNEI in the germline V gene. The CDR3 covers 12 residues. As DNA, the CDR3 is TGTGCCAGCAGGGCGTTAAATGAAAAACTGTTTTTT. Residues: CASRALNEKLFF. Together with reference TRBV2 and TRBJ1-4, the CDR3 gives the full variable domain: EPEVTQTPSHQVTQMGQEVILRCVPISNHLYFYWYRQILGQKVEFLVSFYNNEISEKSEIFDDQFSVERPDGSNFTLKIRSTKLEDSAMYFCASRALNEKLFFGSGTQLSVL.

The chain has TRBV20-1 and TRBJ2-1; 8 bases fit TRBD2. CDR1 DFQATT and CDR2 SNEGSKA come from the germline V gene (reference sequence). CDR3 length: 15 residues. V shed 6 bases, J shed 2 bases, and the junction held 9 bases outside the gene matches. CDR3 nucleotides: TGCAGTGCCCCCTTCGGGGGGGAGGCCTACAATGAGCAGTTCTTC. As protein: CSAPFGGEAYNEQFF.

This clone was counted many times. This sequence joins TRBV9 and TRBJ1-4; D gene unclear. The germline V and J ends were trimmed by 4 bases and 6 bases, with 19 bases remaining between them. The CDR3 is made up of 16 amino acids. Per germline, CDR1 SGDLS and CDR2 YYNGEE. The CDR3 loop reads CASSKPGHCVDEKLFF. As DNA, the CDR3 is TGTGCCAGCAGCAAGCCGGGCCACTGTGTGGATGAAAAACTGTTTTTT.

This clone has ten or more counts. The chain uses TRBV19 and TRBJ2-1; TRBD2 agrees at 11 bases. The V gene end was trimmed by 6 bases and the J gene end by 10 bases; junction bases not matched to a gene: 5. This CDR3 contains 13 residues. Germline-derived CDR1 and CDR2 are LNHDA and SQIVND (reference sequence). The CDR3 protein is CASRLAGVEEQFF. Here the CDR3 DNA reads TGTGCCAGTAGACTAGCGGGGGTGGAGGAGCAGTTCTTC. The full variable domain, rest sourced from reference TRBV19 and TRBJ2-1, is DGGITQSPKYLFRKEGQNVTLSCEQNLNHDAMYWYRQDPGQGLRLIYYSQIVNDFQKGDIAEGYSVSREKKESFPLTVTSAQKNPTAFYLCASRLAGVEEQFFGPGTRLTVL.

The V gene is TRBV5-1, the J gene TRBJ1-1; D perhaps matches TRBD1 (5 bases). The V and J ends lost 0 bases and 0 bases respectively, with 9 bases between them. Per the germline V gene, CDR1 is SGHRS and CDR2 is YFSETQ. This CDR3 has 15 amino acids. The CDR3 is CASSLAGGMNTEAFF. Written as DNA, the CDR3 is TGCGCCAGCAGCTTGGCGGGGGGTATGAACACTGAAGCTTTCTTT.

The chain joins TRBV5-6 to TRBJ2-4; 7 nucleotides agree with TRBD2. Trimming at V came to 1 base and at J to 9 bases, leaving 7 bases not matched to a gene. Per the germline V gene, CDR1 is SGHDT and CDR2 is YYEEEE. The CDR3 sequence is 14 residues long. CDR3 protein: CASSLIEGGSIQYF. The CDR3 DNA reads as TGTGCCAGCAGCTTGATTGAGGGAGGGAGCATTCAGTACTTC. Full variable domain (rest looked up from reference TRBV5-6 and TRBJ2-4): DAGVTQSPTHLIKTRGQQVTLRCSPKSGHDTVSWYQQALGQGPQFIFQYYEEEERQRGNFPDRFSGHQFPNYSSELNVNALLLGDSALYLCASSLIEGGSIQYFGAGTRLSVL.

The chain carries TRBV7-8 and TRBJ1-2; 7 nucleotides agree with TRBD1. From germline, CDR1 is SGHVS and CDR2 FQNEAQ. With V trimmed by 5 bases and J by 5 bases, 8 bases remained unmatched. The CDR3 consists of 14 residues. The CDR3 spells CASSLRDSSYGYTF. Here the CDR3 DNA reads TGTGCCAGCAGCCTCCGGGACAGCTCTTATGGCTACACCTTC.

This clone is labeled as medium-sized. The chain is built from TRBV20-1 and TRBJ2-2; TRBD2 matches at 11 bases. The V segment lost 3 bases and the J segment 5 bases; nucleotides outside the gene matches: 11. Germline CDR1 and CDR2: DFQATT and SNEGSKA (reference sequence). CDR3 length: 17 amino acids. The CDR3 protein is CSASGLAGGPGTGELFF. CDR3 coding DNA: TGCAGTGCTAGTGGTCTAGCGGGAGGCCCGGGTACCGGGGAGCTGTTTTTT.

By share of the sample, this clone is medium-sized. The V call is TRBV5-8, the J call TRBJ2-7, with 7 positions matching TRBD1. Trimming cost V 2 bases and J 12 bases; bases outside gene matches: 11. The V gene's germline CDR1 is SGHTS and CDR2 YDEGEE. The CDR3 covers 13 residues. This chain's CDR3 is CASSFGQDSWGYF. CDR3 bases: TGTGCCAGCAGCTTTGGACAGGATTCGTGGGGGTACTTC.

This clone was recorded at least ten times. The chain is built from TRBV10-1 and TRBJ2-4; 7 nucleotides agree with TRBD1. After removal of 4 bases from V and 3 bases from J, the junction contained 9 bases not matched to a gene. Germline CDR1 is WNHNN and CDR2 is SYGVQD (reference sequence). CDR3 length equals 16 residues. Here the CDR3 reads CASSVGGPAGKNIQYF. The CDR3 bases are TGCGCCAGCAGTGTAGGGGGCCCAGCCGGCAAAAACATTCAGTACTTC.

This clone was seen only a few times. The chain links TRBV12-3 or TRBV12-4 to TRBJ2-7; tentatively, D is TRBD1 (6 bases). V was trimmed by 3 bases and J by 5 bases, leaving 14 bases between them. The CDR3 length is 14 residues. In nucleotides, the CDR3 is TGTGCCAGCAGTTTCAGGGGCCCCGGGGACGAGCAGTACTTC. Translating it yields CASSFRGPGDEQYF.

This clone was seen at least ten times. CDR3 sequence: CASSELGQGGETQYF. DNA of the CDR3: TGTGCCAGCAGTGAATTGGGACAGGGCGGGGAGACCCAGTACTTC. The rearrangement uses TRBV2 and TRBJ2-5, with 9 bases lining up with TRBD1. The J segment lost 5 bases and the V segment lost 2 bases, leaving 6 bases of the junction unmatched. CDR1 SNHLY and CDR2 FYNNEI come from the germline V gene. This CDR3 has 15 amino acids.

This rearrangement joins TRBV6-1 to TRBJ2-7, with 7 bases matching TRBD2. The CDR3 is made up of 14 amino acids. V lost 7 bases and J lost 6; bases outside the gene matches: 12. Germline CDR1 is MNHNS and CDR2 is SASEGT. CDR3 bases: TGTGCCAGCACCGCTCACGGGGGGTTCGCCGAGCAGTACTTC. This codes for CASTAHGGFAEQYF.

This clone came up many times. The chain is built from TRBV5-4 and TRBJ2-1, with unresolved D. With 4 bases removed from V and 5 bases from J, the gap between germline ends came to 13 bases. CDR1 is SGHNT and CDR2 is YYREEE in the germline V gene (reference sequence). This CDR3 is 14 amino acids long. The CDR3, as DNA: TGTGCCAGCAGCAGAACCAGACAAGACAATGAGCAGTTCTTC. Protein product: CASSRTRQDNEQFF.

This clone has only a few counts. V is TRBV5-4 and J is TRBJ2-3; D is unresolved. This CDR3 has 14 residues. The germline V gene has CDR1 SGHNT and CDR2 YYREEE (reference sequence). V was shortened by 10 bases and J by 2 bases, with 17 bases between the two germline ends. The CDR3 nucleotides are TGTGCCGAATCTCCGACACAGACCACAGATACGCAGTATTTT. Translated: CAESPTQTTDTQYF.